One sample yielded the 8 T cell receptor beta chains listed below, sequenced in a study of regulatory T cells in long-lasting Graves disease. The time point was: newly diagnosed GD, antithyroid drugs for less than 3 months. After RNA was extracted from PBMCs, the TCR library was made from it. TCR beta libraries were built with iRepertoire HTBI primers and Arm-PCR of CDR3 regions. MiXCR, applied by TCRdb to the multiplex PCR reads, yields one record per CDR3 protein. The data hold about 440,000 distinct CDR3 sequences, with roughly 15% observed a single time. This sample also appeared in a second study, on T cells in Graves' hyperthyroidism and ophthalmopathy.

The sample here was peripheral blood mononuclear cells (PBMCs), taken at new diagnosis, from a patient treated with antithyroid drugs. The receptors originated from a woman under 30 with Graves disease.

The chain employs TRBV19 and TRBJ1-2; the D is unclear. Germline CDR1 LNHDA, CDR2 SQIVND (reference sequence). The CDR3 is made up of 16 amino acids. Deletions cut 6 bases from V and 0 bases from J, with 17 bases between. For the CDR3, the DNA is TGTGCCAGTAGACGGACCGGCGGGGAAGCTAACTATGGCTACACCTTC. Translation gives CASRRTGGEANYGYTF.

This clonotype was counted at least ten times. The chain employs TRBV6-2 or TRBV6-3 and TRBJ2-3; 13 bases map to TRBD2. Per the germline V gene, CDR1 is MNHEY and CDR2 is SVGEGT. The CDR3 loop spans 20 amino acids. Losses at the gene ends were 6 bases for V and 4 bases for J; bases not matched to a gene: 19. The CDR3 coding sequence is TGTGCCAGCAGCTTCTTCGGACTAGCGGGAGCGGGCGGTGTTGCAGATACGCAGTATTTT. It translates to CASSFFGLAGAGGVADTQYF.

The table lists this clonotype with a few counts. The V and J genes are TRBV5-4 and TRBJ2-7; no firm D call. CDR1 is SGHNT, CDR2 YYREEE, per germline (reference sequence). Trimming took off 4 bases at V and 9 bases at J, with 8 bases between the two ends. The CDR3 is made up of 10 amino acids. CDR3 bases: TGTGCCAGCAGCCCTCGGCGGCAGTACTTC. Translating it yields CASSPRRQYF.

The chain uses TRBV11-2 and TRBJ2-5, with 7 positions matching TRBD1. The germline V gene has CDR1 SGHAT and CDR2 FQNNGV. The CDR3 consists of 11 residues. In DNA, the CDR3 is TGTTACAAGGGGGCAGGGGAGACCCAGTACTTC. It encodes CYKGAGETQYF.

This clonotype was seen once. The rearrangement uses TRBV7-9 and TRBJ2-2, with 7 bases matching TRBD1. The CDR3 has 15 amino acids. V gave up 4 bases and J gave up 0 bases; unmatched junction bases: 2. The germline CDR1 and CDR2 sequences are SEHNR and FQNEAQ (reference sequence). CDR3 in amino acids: CASSSTGANTGELFF. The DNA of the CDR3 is TGTGCCAGCAGCTCTACAGGGGCGAACACCGGGGAGCTGTTTTTT. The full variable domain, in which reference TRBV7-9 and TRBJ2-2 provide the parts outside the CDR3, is DTGVSQNPRHKITKRGQNVTFRCDPISEHNRLYWYRQTLGQGPEFLTYFQNEAQLEKSRLLSDRFSAERPKGSFSTLEIQRTEQGDSAMYLCASSSTGANTGELFFGEGSRLTVL.

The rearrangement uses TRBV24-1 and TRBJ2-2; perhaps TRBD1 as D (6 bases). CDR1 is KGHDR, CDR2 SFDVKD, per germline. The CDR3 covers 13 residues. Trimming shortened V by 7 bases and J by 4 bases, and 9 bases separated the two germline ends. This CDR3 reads CATSTGITGELFF. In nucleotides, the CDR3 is TGTGCCACCAGCACAGGGATCACCGGGGAGCTGTTTTTT.

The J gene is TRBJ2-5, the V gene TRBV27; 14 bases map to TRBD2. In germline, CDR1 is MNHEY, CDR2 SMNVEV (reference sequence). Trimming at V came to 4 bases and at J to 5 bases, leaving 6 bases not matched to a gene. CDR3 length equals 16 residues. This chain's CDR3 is CASSSRRTSGRETQYF. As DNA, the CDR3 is TGTGCCAGCAGTTCCAGAAGGACTAGCGGGAGGGAGACCCAGTACTTC.

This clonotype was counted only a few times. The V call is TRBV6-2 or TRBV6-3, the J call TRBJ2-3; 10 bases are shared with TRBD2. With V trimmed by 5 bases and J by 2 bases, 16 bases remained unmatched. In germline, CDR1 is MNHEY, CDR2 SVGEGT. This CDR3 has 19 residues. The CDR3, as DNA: TGTGCCAGCAGTCCGCAGATGCTAGCGGGAGAAAGCTTCACAGATACGCAGTATTTT. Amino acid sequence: CASSPQMLAGESFTDTQYF.